A single sample gave rise to the 17 T cell receptor beta chains below, sequenced in a study of cytomegalovirus exposure and HLA in healthy donors. Primers: 60 Vbeta forward and 13 Jbeta reverse. The assay was immunoSEQ multiplex PCR, and TCRdb's table has in-frame clones only and misses some. The table lists more than 150,000 clones, about four fifths of them singletons. Source material: PBMCs. Source of these receptors: a boy aged 2-9 years in good health and CMV-seronegative.

V is TRBV4-1 and J is TRBJ2-7, with TRBD1 identical over 7 bases. This CDR3 spans 14 amino acids. Losses at the gene ends were 2 bases for V and 3 bases for J; bases not matched to a gene: 4. Germline V gene sequence: CDR1 MGHRA, CDR2 YSYEKL. This chain's CDR3 is CASSQPGQLYEQYF. CDR3 DNA sequence: TGCGCCAGCAGCCAACCGGGACAGCTCTACGAGCAGTACTTC.

V gene TRBV18 combines with J gene TRBJ2-3, with 14 nucleotides matching TRBD2. Looked up from germline, CDR1 is KGHSH and CDR2 is LQKENI. The CDR3 covers 17 residues. V gave up 1 base and J gave up 4 bases; unmatched junction bases: 4. The CDR3 here is CASSPQGLAGVADTQYF. In nucleotides, the CDR3 is TGTGCCAGCTCACCACAGGGACTAGCGGGAGTGGCAGATACGCAGTATTTT.

This chain connects TRBV28 to TRBJ2-7; TRBD2 is a possible D gene (6 bases). The CDR3 is made up of 17 amino acids. The ends were cut back, 1 base at V and 3 bases at J, with 19 bases in the middle. From germline, CDR1 is MDHEN and CDR2 SYDVKM. The CDR3 loop is CASSLSRVGGASYEQYF. DNA of the CDR3: TGTGCCAGCAGTTTATCCAGGGTCGGCGGGGCCAGCTACGAGCAGTACTTC.

The chain has TRBV5-1 and TRBJ2-1; maybe TRBD2 (5 bases). CDR1 is SGHRS, CDR2 YFSETQ, per germline. V was pared by 7 bases and J by 2 bases, with 13 bases between. The CDR3 is 14 amino acids. CDR3 region: CASGRDSTYNEQFF. The CDR3 DNA sequence: TGCGCCAGCGGTCGGGATTCTACCTACAATGAGCAGTTCTTC.

This chain joins TRBV28 and TRBJ1-1; TRBD1 might be the D (6 bases). The CDR3 extends over 19 amino acids. Trimming removed 2 bases at V and 0 bases at J, with 22 bases between. Germline loops: CDR1 MDHEN, CDR2 SYDVKM. CDR3 in amino acids: CASSLPLQGTRRLNTEAFF. The DNA for the CDR3 is TGTGCCAGCAGTTTACCACTACAGGGAACGAGGAGGCTGAACACTGAAGCTTTCTTT.

The chain uses TRBV5-1 and TRBJ2-7; 7 bases fit TRBD1. The junction had 8 bases not matched to a gene; V was cut back by 3 bases and J by 2 bases. CDR1 is SGHRS, CDR2 YFSETQ, per germline. The CDR3 totals 15 residues. This CDR3 reads CASSSDRVGTYEQYF. The CDR3 coding sequence is TGCGCCAGCAGCTCCGACAGGGTCGGAACCTACGAGCAGTACTTC.

Only one count was recorded for this clone. The rearrangement joins TRBV19 to TRBJ1-2; D may be TRBD1 (5 bases). Germline V gene data show CDR1 as LNHDA and CDR2 as SQIVND (reference sequence). This CDR3 spans 14 amino acids. Trimming stripped 0 bases from V and 5 bases from J, with 10 bases between. Here the CDR3 DNA reads TGTGCCAGTAGTATAGATCCCGACAGTTATGGCTACACCTTC. Translating it yields CASSIDPDSYGYTF.

CDR3 nucleotide sequence: TGCGCCAGCAGTCCCGGTGGGGGGGAGGCGCCGGGTAATGAAAAACTGTTTTTT. Protein sequence: CASSPGGGEAPGNEKLFF. The chain uses TRBV23-1 and TRBJ1-4; TRBD1 might be the D (5 bases). TRBV23-1 is sorted into the ORF group, with uncertain function. Trimming shortened V by 4 bases and J by 4 bases, and 22 bases separated the two germline ends. This CDR3 spans 18 amino acids.

V gene TRBV6-4 combines with J gene TRBJ2-2; D ambiguous. There are 18 residues in the CDR3. Germline-derived CDR1 and CDR2 are MRHNA and SNTAGT. V lost 0 bases to trimming and J lost 0 bases, with 14 bases between them. The CDR3: CASSDSRLRMANTGELFF. The CDR3 bases are TGTGCCAGCAGTGACTCGAGGTTGCGGATGGCGAACACCGGGGAGCTGTTTTTT.

The rearrangement joins TRBV30 to TRBJ2-7; 8 nucleotides line up with TRBD1. The CDR3 is 12 residues long. Unmatched junction bases numbered 3, after V lost 8 bases and J lost 0 bases. Germline values: CDR1 GTSNPN, CDR2 SVGIG (reference sequence). The CDR3 spells CAGQGSSYEQYF. As DNA, the CDR3 is TGTGCCGGACAGGGCTCCTCCTACGAGCAGTACTTC. Variable domain in full (rest from reference TRBV30 and TRBJ2-7): SQTIHQWPATLVQPVGSPLSLECTVEGTSNPNLYWYRQAAGRGLQLLFYSVGIGQISSEVPQNLSASRPQDRQFILSSKKLLLSDSGFYLCAGQGSSYEQYFGPGTRLTVT.

A single count supports this clone. The V gene is TRBV30, the J gene TRBJ2-7, with 8 bases that match TRBD2. After removal of 3 bases from V and 7 bases from J, the junction contained 5 bases not matched to a gene. Germline values: CDR1 GTSNPN, CDR2 SVGIG (reference sequence). The CDR3 is made up of 12 amino acids. The CDR3 DNA reads TGTGCCTGGAGCGGGAGGGGGGGGGAGCAGTACTTC. Translated, it gives CAWSGRGGEQYF.

This clone has just one count. The chain combines TRBV30 with TRBJ1-1; 9 bases align to TRBD1. From germline, CDR1 is GTSNPN and CDR2 SVGIG (reference sequence). The length of the CDR3 is 13 residues. The CDR3 is CARTGGMNTEAFF. CDR3 sequence (DNA): TGTGCTAGAACAGGGGGCATGAACACTGAAGCTTTCTTT.

The genes are TRBV10-3 and TRBJ1-3; 7 nucleotides line up with TRBD1. Germline CDR1 ENHRY, CDR2 SYGVKD. The CDR3 covers 15 residues. V lost 9 bases and J lost 1; bases outside the gene matches: 9. This CDR3 reads CAIRQGLGSGNTIYF. In nucleotides, the CDR3 is TGTGCCATTAGACAGGGATTGGGATCTGGAAACACCATATATTTT.

The chain joins TRBV5-4 to TRBJ2-7, with 7 bases identical to TRBD1. This CDR3 region has 15 residues. Germline loops: CDR1 SGHNT, CDR2 YYREEE (reference sequence). After removal of 7 bases from V and 6 bases from J, the junction contained 16 bases not matched to a gene. CDR3 protein: CASREQGWDTGEQYF. DNA for the CDR3: TGTGCCAGCCGGGAACAGGGGTGGGACACAGGCGAGCAGTACTTC.

The V and J genes are TRBV7-9 and TRBJ2-1; 7 bases fit TRBD2. Germline V gene lookup returns CDR1 SEHNR and CDR2 FQNEAQ (reference sequence). The V segment lost 7 bases and the J segment 4 bases; nucleotides outside the gene matches: 10. The CDR3 is 15 amino acids. The CDR3, as DNA: TGTGCCAGCATTAGCCCGAGCGGGAAGTACAATGAGCAGTTCTTC. It is translated as CASISPSGKYNEQFF.

The V call is TRBV28, the J call TRBJ1-4, with TRBD1 as a possible D gene (5 bases). Trimming took off 2 bases at V and 4 bases at J, with 29 bases between the two ends. Germline CDR1 reads MDHEN; CDR2 reads SYDVKM. The CDR3 sequence is 21 residues long. CDR3 amino acids: CASSLIPSRAHILTLNEKLFF. CDR3 bases: TGTGCCAGCAGTTTAATCCCAAGCAGGGCGCATATCTTAACCCTTAATGAAAAACTGTTTTTT.

This chain joins TRBV4-1 and TRBJ2-7, with 9 bases identical to TRBD2. Trimming took 2 bases from V and 2 from J; bases not matched to a gene: 4. The CDR3 is 15 amino acids. Germline V gives CDR1 MGHRA, CDR2 YSYEKL. In nucleotides, the CDR3 is TGCGCCAGCAGCCAATCGGGCGGGGGGGCCTACGAGCAGTACTTC. Translating it yields CASSQSGGGAYEQYF.